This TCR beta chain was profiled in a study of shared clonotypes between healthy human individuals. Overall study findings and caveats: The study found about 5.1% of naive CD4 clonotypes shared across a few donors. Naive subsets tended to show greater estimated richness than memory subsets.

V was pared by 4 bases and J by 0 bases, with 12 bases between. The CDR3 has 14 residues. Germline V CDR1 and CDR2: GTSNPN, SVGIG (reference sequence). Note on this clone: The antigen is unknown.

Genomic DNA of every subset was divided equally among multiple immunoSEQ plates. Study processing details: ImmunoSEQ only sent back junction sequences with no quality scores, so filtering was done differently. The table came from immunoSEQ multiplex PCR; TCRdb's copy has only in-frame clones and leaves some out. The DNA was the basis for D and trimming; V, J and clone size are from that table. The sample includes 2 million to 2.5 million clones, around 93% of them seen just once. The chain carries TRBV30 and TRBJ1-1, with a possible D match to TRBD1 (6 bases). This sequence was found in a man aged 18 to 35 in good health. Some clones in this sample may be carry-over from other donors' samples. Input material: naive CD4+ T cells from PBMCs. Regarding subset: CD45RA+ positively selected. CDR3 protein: CAWILGGLNTEAFF. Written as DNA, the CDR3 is TGTGCCTGGATCTTAGGGGGACTGAACACTGAAGCTTTCTTT.